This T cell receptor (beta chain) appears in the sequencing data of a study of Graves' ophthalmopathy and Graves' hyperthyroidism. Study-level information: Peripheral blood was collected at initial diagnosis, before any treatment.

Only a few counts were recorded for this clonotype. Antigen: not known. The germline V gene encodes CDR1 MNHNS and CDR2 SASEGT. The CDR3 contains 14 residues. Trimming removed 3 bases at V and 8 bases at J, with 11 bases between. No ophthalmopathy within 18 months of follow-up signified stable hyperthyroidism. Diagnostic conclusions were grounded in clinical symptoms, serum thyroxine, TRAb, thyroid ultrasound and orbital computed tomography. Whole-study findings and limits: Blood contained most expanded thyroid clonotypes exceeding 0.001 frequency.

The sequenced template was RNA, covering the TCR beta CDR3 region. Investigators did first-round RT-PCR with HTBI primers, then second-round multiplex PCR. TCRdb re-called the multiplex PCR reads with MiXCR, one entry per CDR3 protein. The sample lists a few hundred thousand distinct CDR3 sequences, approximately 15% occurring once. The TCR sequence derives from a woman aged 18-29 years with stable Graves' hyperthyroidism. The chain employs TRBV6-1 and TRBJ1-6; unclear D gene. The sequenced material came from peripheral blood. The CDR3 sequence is CASSDTGSDSPLHF. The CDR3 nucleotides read TGTGCCAGCAGTGATACCGGGAGCGATTCACCCCTCCACTTT.